Here is one T cell receptor (beta chain) with its context. What it binds is not known. This sample was taken from a study of graft-versus-host responses after intestinal transplantation. At the level of the study: Among the recipients, all got anti-thymocyte globulin induction and then tacrolimus and steroids for about 3 years.

V gave up 7 bases and J gave up 6 bases; unmatched junction bases: 8. The germline gives CDR1 SNHLY, CDR2 FYNNEI. This CDR3 comprises 16 residues. Produced via immunoSEQ multiplex PCR; TCRdb's table is partial and in-frame only. The sample shows 90,000 to 100,000 clones, roughly 90% of them seen only once. Study-level findings and limits: Early post-transplant HvG declines were associated with peak circulating GvH clone levels. GvH clones detected in recipient marrow included some appearing first in ileum or blood. Some patients had graft-donor T cell macrochimerism, and their allografts showed high graft-versus-host to host-versus-graft clonal ratios.

Sample: unstimulated CD8+ T cells sorted from spleen or lymph node cells, taken before intestinal transplant. This chain connects TRBV2 to TRBJ2-1; 14 nucleotides match TRBD2. The clonotype originates from a human donor who received an intestinal transplant. The CDR3 sequence: CASILSTSGRANEQFF. In nucleotides, the CDR3 is TGTGCCAGCATTCTATCGACTAGCGGGAGGGCCAATGAGCAGTTCTTC.